Detailed here is one T cell receptor beta chain. Its antigen is not yet known. No per-base quality is available; no much larger clone lies one base away. The library was generated by the immunoSEQ multiplex PCR assay. For the multiplex PCR, a mixture combining 60 forward primers for TCR Vbeta segments and 13 reverse primers for TCR Jbeta segments was used. A multiplex PCR assay on genomic DNA amplified the CDR3 region of rearranged TCR beta genes. The Illumina HiSeq System was used to sequence the amplified TCR beta libraries as 87-base-pair reads. For the original study's pipeline: A later analysis counted around 72 million unique TCR beta chains across the 550 to 800 repertoires, and some 12 million of these chains were shared by at least two donors. To remove PCR and sequencing errors, raw reads were error-corrected and collapsed into unique sequences using a nearest-neighbor algorithm that merged closely related sequences. To assign V, D and J gene segments, CDR3 sequences were aligned to IMGT reference sequences. Each retained sequence needed at least a six-nucleotide match to both a V gene segment and a J gene segment. Rearrangements were classified as productive when the CDR3 lacked stop codons and remained in frame with V and J, and all other rearrangements were classified as non-productive. Following IMGT convention, CDR3 was defined as the stretch from the second conserved V-encoded cysteine to the conserved J-encoded phenylalanine. The earlier analysis of about 500 of the donors excluded sequences that lacked an unambiguous match to a single V gene segment. An earlier analysis of almost 600 of the donors classified V segments as functional when productive rearrangements were above 56.7% and as segregating when the standard deviation between donors was above 5%. A statistical classification framework was built to diagnose cytomegalovirus status from the catalog of TCR beta chain sequences. In a later analysis, V and J genes were assigned by comparing TCR nucleotide sequences against IMGT/GENE-DB human TR gene sequences. The TCRdist pipeline was used in a later analysis to assign CDR3 sequences and most-parsimonious VDJ recombination scenarios. In a later analysis, each TCR beta chain was defined by its CDR3 amino acid sequence together with its V-gene family, and reads lacking a unique V-gene family were excluded. As a way to deal with suspected cross-contamination and a sequencing artifact, a later analysis dropped more than 500 nucleotide sequences that were highly shared and had low generation probability. In a later analysis, a clonal expansion index was calculated for each public chain from normalized within-repertoire ranks of inferred template counts. In a later analysis, generation probabilities were computed with a VDJ recombination model fitted to out-of-frame rearrangements, and the resulting probabilities were checked against IGoR. In a later analysis, TCR-TCR, TCR-HLA and TCR-CMV co-occurrence was scored with hypergeometric tests, and a repertoire-size bias correction was applied to TCR pairs. False discovery rates were estimated in a later analysis by permuting HLA or CMV assignments 20 times. In a later analysis, co-occurring TCRs were grouped using DBSCAN, with TCRdist sequence similarity added in when clustering inside HLA-allele-positive subsets. For co-occurrence clustering, repertoires with fewer than 30,000 or more than 120,000 public chains were excluded, along with four to six repertoires with anomalous nucleotide sharing. In TCRdb, the immuneACCESS table is reduced to in-frame sequences with V and J assigned. These tables do not hold every clone; where another copy was compared, an unresolved V gene accounts for under half, and the others remain unexplained. V, J and clone size derive from that table, while D and trimming were established from the DNA sequence. Counted in this sample were roughly 150,000 clones; roughly 80% of them appeared once. Approximately 4.2% of the sample comes from the top ten.

The cohort consisted of 600 to 750 healthy bone marrow donors. At the time of sampling, every cohort member was nominally healthy, though immune exposures that went unrecorded were likely present. The donor tested CMV seropositive, placing the donor among the 250 to 350 seropositive members of the cohort. A peripheral blood sample was provided by each donor, and peripheral blood mononuclear cells were used for TCR beta sequencing. The Qiagen DNeasy Blood Extraction Kit was used to extract genomic DNA from the blood cell samples. The sample originates from a study of cytomegalovirus exposure and HLA in healthy donors (dated by TCRdb to the late 2010s). General notes on the study: An earlier analysis of about 530 of the donors reported approximately 260 Gb of sequence data and roughly 120 million unique TCR beta sequences obtained from 180 million or so T cells. A later analysis re-analyzed previously published TCR beta repertoires from about 730 donors and added high-resolution HLA genotyping to study TCR occurrence patterns. A later genetic analysis used genome-wide SNP genotypes for about three fifths of the 666 donors, treating that subset as a discovery cohort. Donor age, sex, ethnicity and CMV serostatus were compiled alongside the repertoire data. All discovery cohort repertoires had been generated using a single sequencing platform. Among the roughly 400 genotyped donors, approximately 77% belonged to the genetic ancestry cluster associated with self-reported Caucasian donors. Both class I and class II loci were covered by HLA typing, at four-digit resolution. Four to six DR-DQ haplotypes were handled as single units for association and clustering because linkage in the cohort was strong. Typing coverage differed by locus: A, B, C, DRB1 and DQB1 were typed in roughly 629-630 donors, DQA1 in 522, DPA1 in nearly 610, and DPB1 in 450 to 490. Using immunosequencing, the study profiled T cell repertoires from 666 subjects and related those repertoires to cytomegalovirus serostatus. The study aimed to test whether cataloging public T cell receptors could reveal signatures of past pathogen exposure. Roughly 300 gigabases of sequencing data and approximately 85 million unique TCR sequences were included in an early release covering about 620 HLA-typed donors. The study combined high-throughput TCR immunosequencing, statistical association of individual TCRs with disease status, and machine learning to predict cytomegalovirus infection status. Among about 360 genotyped donors of the cohort, an average of 235,054 unique TCR beta nucleotide sequences were sequenced per donor, roughly 18% of them non-productive. Rather than using new phenotypic data, the later analysis identified candidate immune exposures from TCR beta sequences and from how often those sequences occurred across donors. In an earlier analysis of 500 to 650 of the donors, high-throughput TCR beta sequencing was used to judge whether each TCR beta V gene segment behaved as functional or pseudogenic. Besides the first cohort of around 670 subjects, a separate validation cohort made up of 120 or so different subjects was used.

The study at large found these results: In an earlier analysis of about 600 of the donors, most TCR beta V segments appeared in productive rearrangements about 87% or about 30% of the time, broadly matching IMGT annotations. A later analysis found that HLA-associated TCR beta chains were more clonally expanded and had lower generation probabilities than equally common non-associated chains. The study listed 164 TCR beta chains as associated with cytomegalovirus. The classifier was reported to diagnose cytomegalovirus status with high specificity and sensitivity in both the original cohort and the validation cohort. A group of highly shared sequence variants was considered likely to be a technical artifact of the sequencing pipeline. Some IMGT-functional V segments, including TRBV6-2 and TRBV6-3, could not be distinguished by the 87-base-pair reads and were therefore excluded. Assigning TCR associations to individual alleles was difficult when HLA alleles, especially DR and DQ, strongly co-occurred. This cohort had only TCR beta chains sequenced, and the lack of alpha or paired-chain data limited which features could be detected. Three of the identified cytomegalovirus-associated TCR beta chains were confirmed in vitro to be specific for cytomegalovirus antigens. Because HLA typing was unavailable for some donors at each locus, only the typed subset was used in association tests. Because counts were too low, around 18 rarely observed V segments, including chromosome 9 orphons, were left out of the earlier analysis of 587 of the donors. Roughly uniform sequencing depth across donors was assumed in presence/absence analyses, although this assumption may not hold. A further reported finding was that TCR beta sequences accurately predicted the HLA-A and HLA-B alleles for most subjects in the first cohort. In a later analysis, the rate of TCR association differed among HLA loci, with DRB1 alleles having the most associated TCRs and HLA-C alleles having the fewest. Across donors, most TCR sequences were observed very rarely, whereas some public TCRs were present in many individuals. In a later analysis, some 18,000 TCR beta sequences were associated with specific HLA alleles at a false discovery rate of 0.05. An association between a missense DCLRE1C variant and V-gene and J-gene trimming of TCR beta chains was found in a later genetic analysis and replicated in an independent cohort. In a later analysis, most CMV-associated TCR beta chains were found to appear HLA-restricted, with HLA associations seemingly driven largely by CMV exposure. In a later analysis, several top co-occurrence clusters were reported to appear linked to parvovirus B19, influenza, CMV and Epstein-Barr virus. Correlated functional status among segregating V segments might reflect linkage disequilibrium, but an unknown experimental factor could not be ruled out. For the cohort, immune exposure information was limited to CMV serostatus. According to the authors, the approach could potentially be generalized to other disease states and immunological phenotypes. According to a later genetic analysis, donors in an Asian-associated ancestry cluster had fewer N-insertions in productive TCRs than the roughly 670-donor mean.

Reading from cysteine to phenylalanine, the CDR3 counts 13 amino acids. The sequence is cut down to CDR3 DNA, 39 bases in frame from base 1. Between the V and J ends, shortened by 5 bases and 3 bases respectively, the junction contains 11 bases. Per the germline V gene (reference sequence), SGHAT is the CDR1 and FQDESV is the CDR2. The receptor's source is a woman aged 40 to 55 in good health and CMV-seropositive. The source material was PBMCs. The rearrangement joined TRBV11-1 to TRBJ2-7, and TRBD2 may be the D gene, going by 5 matching bases. CDR3 reads: CASSTGRGYEQYF. Read as DNA, the sequence is TGTGCCAGCAGCACTGGACGGGGCTACGAGCAGTACTTC.